The text below deals with one T cell receptor beta chain. Its target is unknown. The analysis combined second doses at about 4 or about 12 weeks. This entry is derived from a study of T cell responses to AZD1222 COVID-19 vaccine. Study-level points and caveats: Spike-specific TCR breadth and depth grew following two AZD1222 doses. Clonal diversity was possibly underestimated, and the donors were mostly white British, with more females. Only 6 or 7 people who got AZD1222 tested seropositive at baseline.

Sequenced by immunoSEQ multiplex PCR; TCRdb stores in-frame clones only, minus some. The sample records 150,000 to 200,000 clones, about 92% being singletons. CDR3 length equals 14 residues. Germline V CDR1 and CDR2: SGHNT, YYREEE (reference sequence). Losses at the gene ends were 5 bases for V and 1 base for J; bases not matched to a gene: 3. The TCR originated in an adult who received the AZD1222 COVID-19 vaccine. The chain employs TRBV5-4 and TRBJ2-7, with 10 bases fitting TRBD1. This specimen consisted of peripheral blood, obtained 28 days after the second AZD1222 dose. CDR3 in amino acids: CASRGQGPSYEQYF. The DNA of the CDR3 is TGTGCCAGCAGGGGACAGGGGCCTTCCTACGAGCAGTACTTC.